This is a list of T cell receptor beta chains from one sample in a study of human CD8 memory T cell subsets. Following a re-call of the 5' RACE reads, TCRdb has one entry per CDR3 protein and lacks DNA. With approximately 4,000 distinct CDR3 sequences in the sample, the ten largest clones hold about 35%. Sequenced material: CD8+ T cells from PBMCs. The receptors here all came from a human donor in good health. CDR3s include the opening cysteine and the closing phenylalanine or tryptophan. The listing skips clone size in some rows; elsewhere it reads once, few, many or a size class.

clone_size	v_call	j_call	cdr3_aa
.	TRBV5-4	TRBJ1-1	CASSPREQNTEAFF
.	TRBV5-1	TRBJ1-2	CASSLGTDYGYTF
.	TRBV20-1	TRBJ2-7	CSARGLADTFSYEQYF
.	TRBV4-2	TRBJ1-2	CASSLSIRDSYGYTF
.	TRBV9	TRBJ2-1	CASSSQGSGYEQFF
.	TRBV20-1	TRBJ2-7	CSARDWDSFSYEQYF
.	TRBV15	TRBJ2-3	CATSFGGTTADTQYF
.	TRBV20-1	TRBJ2-3	CSARGAGGTDTQYF
.	TRBV20-1	TRBJ2-2	CSARDRGWETGELFF
medium-sized	TRBV28	TRBJ2-7	CASSLLEGGSYEQYF
.	TRBV30	TRBJ2-2	CAWSLQGQGMYGELFF
.	TRBV30	TRBJ1-1	CAWSVGPESTEAFF
.	TRBV20-1	TRBJ2-1	CSAPTSGSAGNEQFF
.	TRBV15	TRBJ2-3	CATSSVSPGTDTQYF
.	TRBV5-8	TRBJ2-7	CASSFLQDFLYF
.	TRBV29-1	TRBJ1-1	CSVEGGQGVEAFF
.	TRBV4-1	TRBJ1-2	CASSQGVFSLTGYGYTF
.	TRBV7-9	TRBJ2-1	CASSFGNEQFF
medium-sized	TRBV11-1	TRBJ2-1	CASRFDRGSVGEQFF
.	TRBV11-2	TRBJ2-2	CASSLGPVLGTGELFF
.	TRBV2	TRBJ2-5	CASSSWTGLETQYF
large	TRBV6-2/TRBV6-3	TRBJ2-1	CAAGGAENNEQFF
.	TRBV9	TRBJ2-2	CASSLGVAGGLGGELFF
.	TRBV20-1	TRBJ1-5	CSAAGTGDYGPQHF
.	TRBV6-1	TRBJ2-6	CASSDDPSGANVLTF
.	TRBV18	TRBJ2-3	CASSPIQADTQYF
medium-sized	TRBV29-1	TRBJ2-1	CSVQIYGDTYNEQFF
.	TRBV7-6	TRBJ1-5	CASSLDDRDSNQPQHF
.	TRBV5-8	TRBJ1-2	CASRTTGRRFGYTF
.	TRBV24-1	TRBJ2-1	CATSVGSGAWVNEQFF
.	TRBV30	TRBJ2-2	CAWSVGDTGELFF
medium-sized	TRBV7-8	TRBJ2-5	CASSFGTGMQETQYF
.	TRBV6-5	TRBJ2-1	CASSLAGEYNEQFF
.	TRBV7-9	TRBJ1-2	CASSSIGSGVYGYTF
medium-sized	TRBV28	TRBJ1-1	CASRSGTGDIYNTEAFF
.	TRBV27	TRBJ2-7	CASSFEGRVYEQYF
.	TRBV7-9	TRBJ2-7	CASSLAGVQQYF
.	TRBV29-1	TRBJ2-7	CSVGGGEFYEQYF
.	TRBV28	TRBJ2-3	CASSLLAPQTFTDTQYF
.	TRBV5-6	TRBJ2-7	CASSLEGFSYEQYF
.	TRBV10-2	TRBJ2-5	CASRKRETETQYF
.	TRBV3-1	TRBJ2-2	CASSLRLVSAGELFF
.	TRBV4-1	TRBJ2-7	CASSQAGDEQYF